These 8 T cell receptor beta chains share one sample of origin, sequenced in a study of blood T cell repertoires in COVID-19. Sequencing was performed with immunoSEQ multiplex PCR; in TCRdb, only in-frame clones are kept and a portion is missing. This sample has fewer than 85,000 clones, with approximately 71% found just once. What was sequenced was peripheral blood. These receptors all come from a man between 65 and 85 years old with COVID-19, enrolled during active disease.

The chain joins TRBV15 to TRBJ1-5; 10 bases agree with TRBD1. Trimming took 3 bases from V and 0 from J; bases not matched to a gene: 8. CDR1 and CDR2 (germline): LNHNV, YYDKDF (reference sequence). The length of the CDR3 is 18 residues. CDR3 in amino acids: CATSSGQGDTPSNQPQHF. CDR3 nucleotides: TGTGCCACCAGCAGTGGACAGGGGGATACTCCTAGCAATCAGCCCCAGCATTTT.

The V and J genes are TRBV24-1 and TRBJ1-4; 7 bases line up with TRBD1. Trimming at V came to 4 bases and at J to 7 bases, leaving 8 bases not matched to a gene. Germline V gene lookup returns CDR1 KGHDR and CDR2 SFDVKD. This CDR3 comprises 15 residues. The CDR3 coding sequence is TGTGCCACCAGTGAAAACAGGGGCGTGGGTGAAAAACTGTTTTTT. Translated: CATSENRGVGEKLFF.

CDR3 residues: CASSLYGTPTEAFF. The CDR3 DNA reads as TGTGCCAGCAGTTTATACGGGACACCTACTGAAGCTTTCTTT. J is TRBJ1-1 and V is TRBV28; TRBD1 is a possible D gene (6 bases). The CDR3 has 14 amino acids. Germline V gene lookup returns CDR1 MDHEN and CDR2 SYDVKM. Deletions cut 1 base from V and 5 bases from J, with 11 bases between.

This chain uses TRBV19 with TRBJ2-7; no clear D gene. CDR3 length equals 14 residues. V was clipped by 3 bases and J by 2 bases, with 11 bases between them. The germline V gene has CDR1 LNHDA and CDR2 SQIVND (reference sequence). CDR3 bases: TGTGCCAGTAGTATCCGAGCGTTAACCTACGAGCAGTACTTC. It codes for CASSIRALTYEQYF. Variable domain in full (rest from reference TRBV19 and TRBJ2-7): DGGITQSPKYLFRKEGQNVTLSCEQNLNHDAMYWYRQDPGQGLRLIYYSQIVNDFQKGDIAEGYSVSREKKESFPLTVTSAQKNPTAFYLCASSIRALTYEQYFGPGTRLTVT.

This chain links TRBV18 with TRBJ2-7; 9 positions agree with TRBD1. Germline CDR1 reads KGHSH; CDR2 reads LQKENI. V dropped 2 bases and J dropped 4; count of bases not matched to a gene: 9. The CDR3 extends over 16 amino acids. The CDR3, as DNA: TGTGCCAGCTCACCATTAGGGGGACAGGGTGGATACGAGCAGTACTTC. This encodes CASSPLGGQGGYEQYF.

The CDR3 here is CASSAGSLYNEQFF. In DNA, the CDR3 is TGTGCCAGCAGCGCGGGATCCTTATACAATGAGCAGTTCTTC. V is TRBV6-2 or TRBV6-3 and J is TRBJ2-1; a possible D gene is TRBD2 (6 bases). CDR3 length: 14 residues. Germline V gives CDR1 MNHEY, CDR2 SVGEGT. The ends were cut back, 6 bases at V and 4 bases at J, with 13 bases in the middle.

This chain connects TRBV2 to TRBJ1-5, with D hard to call. The CDR3 extends over 14 amino acids. From germline, CDR1 is SNHLY and CDR2 FYNNEI. The ends were cut back, 7 bases at V and 2 bases at J, with 12 bases in the middle. CDR3 nucleotides: TGTGCCAGCAAAGCCGAGGGCGGCAATCAGCCCCAGCATTTT. Its protein product is CASKAEGGNQPQHF.

This sequence joins TRBV18 and TRBJ1-2, with 10 bases fitting TRBD1. The CDR3 runs 17 residues. Germline V gene data show CDR1 as KGHSH and CDR2 as LQKENI. Trimming took 3 bases from V and 2 from J; bases not matched to a gene: 9. CDR3 nucleotides: TGTGCCAGCTCACCCTACAGCGACAGGGGGCAAAACTATGGCTACACCTTC. This translates into CASSPYSDRGQNYGYTF.